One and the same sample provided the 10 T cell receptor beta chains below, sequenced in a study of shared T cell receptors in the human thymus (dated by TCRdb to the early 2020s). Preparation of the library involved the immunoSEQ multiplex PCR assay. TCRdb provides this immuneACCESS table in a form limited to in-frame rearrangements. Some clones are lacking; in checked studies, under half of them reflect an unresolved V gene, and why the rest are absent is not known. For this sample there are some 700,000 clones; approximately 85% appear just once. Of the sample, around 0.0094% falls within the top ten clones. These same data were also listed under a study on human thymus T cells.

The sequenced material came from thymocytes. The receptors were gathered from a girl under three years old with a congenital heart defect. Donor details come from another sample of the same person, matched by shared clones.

CDR3 sequence reads: CASKAGQGPEQYF. CDR3 coding DNA: TGCGCCAGCAAGGCGGGACAGGGTCCCGAGCAGTACTTC. The genes are TRBV5-1 and TRBJ2-7, with 9 bases lining up with TRBD1. CDR1 SGHRS and CDR2 YFSETQ come from the germline V gene. V was pared by 6 bases and J by 6 bases, with 7 bases of the junction left unmatched. The CDR3 consists of 13 residues.

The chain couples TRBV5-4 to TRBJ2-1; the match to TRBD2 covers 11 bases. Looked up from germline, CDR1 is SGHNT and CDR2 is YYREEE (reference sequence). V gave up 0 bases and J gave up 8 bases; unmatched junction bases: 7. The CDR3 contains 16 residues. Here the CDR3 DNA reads TGTGCCAGCAGCTTGGGTTCTAGCGGGGGGCACGATGAGCAGTTCTTC. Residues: CASSLGSSGGHDEQFF.

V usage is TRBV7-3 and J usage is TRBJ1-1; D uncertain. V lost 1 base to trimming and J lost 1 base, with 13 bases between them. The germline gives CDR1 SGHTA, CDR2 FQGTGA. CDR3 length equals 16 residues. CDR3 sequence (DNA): TGTGCCAGCAGCTTAAGGCCGCATCCTTGGAACACTGAAGCTTTCTTT. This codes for CASSLRPHPWNTEAFF.

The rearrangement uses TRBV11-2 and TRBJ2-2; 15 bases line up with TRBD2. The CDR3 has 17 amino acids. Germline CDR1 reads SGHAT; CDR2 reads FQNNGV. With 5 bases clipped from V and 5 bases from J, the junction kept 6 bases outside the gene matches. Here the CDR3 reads CASSTRTSGGVTGELFF. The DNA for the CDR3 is TGTGCCAGCAGCACACGGACTAGCGGGGGGGTTACCGGGGAGCTGTTTTTT.

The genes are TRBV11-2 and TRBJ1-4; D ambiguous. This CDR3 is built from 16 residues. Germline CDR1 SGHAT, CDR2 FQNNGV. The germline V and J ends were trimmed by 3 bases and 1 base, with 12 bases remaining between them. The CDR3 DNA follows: TGTGCCAGCAGCTTTATCTCCCTAGGAACTAATGAAAAACTGTTTTTT. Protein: CASSFISLGTNEKLFF.

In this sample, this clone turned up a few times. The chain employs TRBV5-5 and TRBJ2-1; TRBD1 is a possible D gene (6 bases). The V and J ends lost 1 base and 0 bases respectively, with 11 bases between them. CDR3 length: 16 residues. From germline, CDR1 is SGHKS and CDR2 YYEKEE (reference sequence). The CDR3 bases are TGTGCCAGCAGCTTGAGGGGGACCTCCTCCTACAATGAGCAGTTCTTC. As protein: CASSLRGTSSYNEQFF.

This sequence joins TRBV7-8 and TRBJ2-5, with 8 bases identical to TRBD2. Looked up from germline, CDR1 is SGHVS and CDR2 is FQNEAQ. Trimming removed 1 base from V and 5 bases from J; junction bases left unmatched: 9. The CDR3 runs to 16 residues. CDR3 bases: TGTGCCAGCAGCTTAGGCCTGACGGGGGGGCCGGAGACCCAGTACTTC. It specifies CASSLGLTGGPETQYF. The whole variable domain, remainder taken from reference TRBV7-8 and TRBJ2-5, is GAGVSQSPRYKVAKRGQDVALRCDPISGHVSLFWYQQALGQGPEFLTYFQNEAQLDKSGLPSDRFFAERPEGSVSTLKIQRTQQEDSAVYLCASSLGLTGGPETQYFGPGTRLLVL.

CDR3 protein: CASSHGPNTEAFF. In DNA form, the CDR3 reads TGCGCCAGCAGCCACGGTCCGAACACTGAAGCTTTCTTT. The chain is built from TRBV4-1 and TRBJ1-1; D not resolved. V gave up 3 bases and J gave up 1 base, with 6 bases separating them. From germline, CDR1 is MGHRA and CDR2 YSYEKL. This CDR3 is 13 amino acids long.

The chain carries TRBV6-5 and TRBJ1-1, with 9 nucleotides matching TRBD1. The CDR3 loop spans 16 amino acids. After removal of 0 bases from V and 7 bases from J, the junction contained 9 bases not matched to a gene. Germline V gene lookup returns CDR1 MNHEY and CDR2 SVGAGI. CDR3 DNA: TGTGCCAGCAGTTACTCGAGTCCCGGGACAGGGTTTGAAGCTTTCTTT. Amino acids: CASSYSSPGTGFEAFF.

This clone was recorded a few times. Written as DNA, the CDR3 is TGCGCCAGCAGCACCAGGGCTGGAAACACCATATATTTT. As protein: CASSTRAGNTIYF. This chain uses TRBV5-1 with TRBJ1-3; possibly TRBD1 for D (5 bases). CDR1 SGHRS and CDR2 YFSETQ come from the germline V gene. Between the trimmed V and J ends, which lost 4 bases and 2 bases, there was a span of 7 bases. There are 13 residues in the CDR3.